The 30 T cell receptor beta chains below all came from one sample that was sequenced in a study of monozygotic twins with inflammatory bowel disease. TCRdb reworked the 5' RACE reads into one entry per CDR3 protein, no DNA. This sample contains approximately 400,000 distinct CDR3 sequences. Sequencing was carried out using blood. Receptor source: a human donor with ulcerative colitis or Crohn's disease, or a healthy co-twin of an affected twin (not recorded which).

The chain links TRBV12-3 or TRBV12-4 to TRBJ1-2; absent DNA, TCRdb's TRBD1 call cannot be checked. The CDR3 is made up of 17 amino acids. The CDR3 is CASSLKVTPDSNYGYTF.

The V gene is TRBV29-1, the J gene TRBJ2-5; TCRdb reports TRBD1, a call that lacks DNA to check it against. The CDR3 has 13 residues. Looked up from germline, CDR1 is SQVTM and CDR2 is ANQGSEA. CDR3 sequence: CSAKSRAQETQYF.

The V call is TRBV29-1, the J call TRBJ1-2; TCRdb selects TRBD1, and the lack of DNA leaves this call unchecked. CDR3 length: 13 amino acids. In germline, CDR1 is SQVTM, CDR2 ANQGSEA. The CDR3 protein is CSVTATGWNGYTF.

The V call is TRBV7-9, the J call TRBJ1-6; TCRdb gives TRBD1 as the D gene, but with no DNA this cannot be confirmed. Germline V gene lookup returns CDR1 SEHNR and CDR2 FQNEAQ (reference sequence). The CDR3 covers 17 residues. Here the CDR3 reads CASSLQGAGSYNSPLHF.

The chain employs TRBV5-6 and TRBJ1-5. The CDR3 covers 15 residues. Germline CDR1 and CDR2: SGHDT and YYEEEE. CDR3 sequence reads: CASSLLRSSNQPQHF.

This rearrangement joins TRBV20-1 to TRBJ2-2; the D gene TCRdb calls, TRBD1, cannot be checked with no DNA. Germline V gives CDR1 DFQATT, CDR2 SNEGSKA (reference sequence). The CDR3 is made up of 16 amino acids. CDR3 region: CSARVPSSANTGELFF.

The rearrangement uses TRBV4-1 and TRBJ1-1. The CDR3 is made up of 13 amino acids. CDR1 MGHRA and CDR2 YSYEKL come from the germline V gene. CDR3 protein: CASRGVLNTEAFF.

The chain is built from TRBV29-1 and TRBJ2-1; the TCRdb D gene call, TRBD2, has no DNA to confirm it. Germline V gene data show CDR1 as SQVTM and CDR2 as ANQGSEA. The CDR3 consists of 13 residues. CDR3 sequence reads: CSVGGLANNEQFF.

V is TRBV7-9 and J is TRBJ1-2; TCRdb's D call of TRBD1 is untestable without DNA. The CDR3 totals 12 residues. Germline lookup yields CDR1 SEHNR and CDR2 FQNEAQ (reference sequence). The chain's CDR3 is CASSLVGQDYTF.

The rearrangement joins TRBV7-8 to TRBJ1-5; TCRdb's D gene call, TRBD1, goes unchecked for lack of DNA. The CDR3 runs to 15 residues. Germline lookup yields CDR1 SGHVS and CDR2 FQNEAQ. CDR3 sequence reads: CASSKGTVSNQPQHF.

The chain joins TRBV24-1 to TRBJ2-2; TCRdb proposes TRBD1, but this gene call is untestable without DNA. Germline V gives CDR1 KGHDR, CDR2 SFDVKD. This CDR3 spans 14 amino acids. Here the CDR3 reads CATSAAGSTGELFF.

This sequence joins TRBV18 and TRBJ2-1. Germline CDR1 reads KGHSH; CDR2 reads LQKENI. The CDR3 totals 12 residues. The CDR3 reads CASSPDRDSQFF.

The chain combines TRBV9 with TRBJ2-7; TCRdb outputs TRBD2, but without DNA this stays unchecked. The CDR3 contains 15 residues. The germline gives CDR1 SGDLS, CDR2 YYNGEE. The CDR3 region is CASSVADSGSYEQYF.

This chain joins TRBV3-1 and TRBJ2-7; TCRdb picks TRBD2, but there is no DNA to check that call. The CDR3 consists of 17 residues. Germline lookup yields CDR1 LGHDT and CDR2 YNNKEL (reference sequence). The CDR3 reads CASSQAWTSGSTYEQYF.

The chain carries TRBV7-8 and TRBJ1-1; TCRdb gives TRBD1 as the D gene, but with no DNA this cannot be confirmed. Germline assignment: CDR1 SGHVS and CDR2 FQNEAQ. The CDR3 is 14 residues long. The CDR3 reads CASSTEGGSPEAFF.

The V call is TRBV5-1, the J call TRBJ2-1. Germline V gene sequence: CDR1 SGHRS, CDR2 YFSETQ. CDR3 length: 15 amino acids. CDR3 sequence: CASSQVSADDNEQFF.

The genes are TRBV10-3 and TRBJ2-7. Per the germline V gene, CDR1 is ENHRY and CDR2 is SYGVKD. The CDR3 extends over 11 amino acids. The CDR3: CAIGSGSEQYF.

The chain combines TRBV6-1 with TRBJ2-7; TCRdb's assignment of TRBD1 cannot be checked, as there is no DNA. Germline V lookup: CDR1 MNHNS, CDR2 SASEGT. The CDR3 loop spans 16 amino acids. Here the CDR3 reads CASSEPGQAVSYEQYF.

V gene TRBV9 combines with J gene TRBJ2-6; TCRdb gives TRBD2 as the D gene, but with no DNA this cannot be confirmed. Per germline, CDR1 SGDLS and CDR2 YYNGEE. The CDR3 sequence is 19 residues long. The CDR3 here is CASSVAPSFFVSGANVLTF.

The chain couples TRBV5-1 to TRBJ2-7; the D gene TCRdb calls, TRBD2, cannot be checked with no DNA. Germline loops: CDR1 SGHRS, CDR2 YFSETQ. The CDR3 runs to 15 residues. The CDR3 region is CASSLEIAGGQAQYF.

The chain's CDR3 is CASSRTSGQETQYF. This rearrangement joins TRBV18 to TRBJ2-5; TCRdb reports TRBD2, a call that lacks DNA to check it against. CDR3 length: 14 residues. CDR1 is KGHSH and CDR2 is LQKENI in the germline V gene.

The V call is TRBV7-8, the J call TRBJ1-6. The CDR3 is made up of 14 amino acids. The germline V gene has CDR1 SGHVS and CDR2 FQNEAQ. The CDR3 region is CATTPSVAGSPLHF.

The rearrangement uses TRBV5-8 and TRBJ2-7. CDR1 is SGHTS and CDR2 is YDEGEE in the germline V gene. The CDR3 is 14 amino acids. Here the CDR3 reads CASSLTSYSYEQYF.

The chain recombines TRBV20-1 with TRBJ2-1; without DNA, the TCRdb call of TRBD2 cannot be checked. Germline CDR1 is DFQATT and CDR2 is SNEGSKA (reference sequence). This CDR3 comprises 18 residues. The CDR3 reads CSARSGLAGGSSYNEQFF.

This chain joins TRBV6-2 or TRBV6-3 and TRBJ1-2; TCRdb gives TRBD1 as the D gene, but with no DNA this cannot be confirmed. CDR1 is MNHEY, CDR2 SVGEGT, per germline. The CDR3 spans 15 residues. CDR3: CASSQVQGTNYGYTF.

This sequence joins TRBV5-1 and TRBJ2-3; the D call of TRBD1 rests on TCRdb alone, since no DNA is present to check it. CDR1 and CDR2 from the germline V gene are SGHRS and YFSETQ. This CDR3 contains 15 residues. This CDR3 reads CASSWGQGGTDTQYF.

The chain combines TRBV20-1 with TRBJ2-3; TCRdb's D gene call, TRBD1, goes unchecked for lack of DNA. The CDR3 extends over 13 amino acids. The germline V gene has CDR1 DFQATT and CDR2 SNEGSKA (reference sequence). The CDR3 here is CSARGPGTDTQYF.

The chain couples TRBV20-1 to TRBJ2-5; the TCRdb D gene call, TRBD2, has no DNA to confirm it. CDR3 length equals 12 residues. From germline, CDR1 is DFQATT and CDR2 SNEGSKA (reference sequence). The CDR3 loop reads CSAEAGPGTQYF.

The chain employs TRBV30 and TRBJ1-3. Germline CDR1 and CDR2: GTSNPN and SVGIG (reference sequence). This CDR3 has 14 amino acids. CDR3 amino acids: CAWSVTGSGNTIYF.

The chain uses TRBV19 and TRBJ1-1. The CDR3 runs to 15 residues. Germline V lookup: CDR1 LNHDA, CDR2 SQIVND (reference sequence). The CDR3 protein is CASSLEGWSNTEAFF.